The 17 T cell receptor beta chains given below trace back to one sample, sequenced in a study of shared clonotypes between healthy human individuals. Libraries were prepared by immunoSEQ multiplex PCR; TCRdb keeps only in-frame clonotypes and omits some of them. The table includes over a million clones, 70% to 80% detected once. The sample taken for sequencing was memory CD4+ T cells from PBMCs. Documented subset: CD45RA-negative fraction. The origin of the receptors is a man aged 18-30 years in good health. Some clones in this sample may be carry-over from other donors' samples.

The gene calls are TRBV28 and TRBJ1-2; D remains ambiguous. Germline CDR1 is MDHEN and CDR2 is SYDVKM. Trimming pared 2 bases from V and 5 bases from J, leaving 9 bases between. The CDR3 runs 13 residues. The CDR3 spells CASSLEYLYGYTF. The CDR3 nucleotides are TGTGCCAGCAGTTTAGAGTATCTTTATGGCTACACCTTC.

CDR3 amino acids: CASSRYGQIQMEQYF. DNA for the CDR3: TGTGCCAGCAGCCGTTACGGACAAATTCAGATGGAGCAGTACTTC. This rearrangement joins TRBV5-4 to TRBJ2-7; D possibly corresponds to TRBD1 (5 bases). This CDR3 comprises 15 residues. From germline, CDR1 is SGHNT and CDR2 YYREEE (reference sequence). The V gene lost 4 bases and the J gene lost 7 bases, with 21 bases spanning the gap. Full variable domain (outside the CDR3, taken from reference TRBV5-4 and TRBJ2-7): ETGVTQSPTHLIKTRGQQVTLRCSSQSGHNTVSWYQQALGQGPQFIFQYYREEENGRGNFPPRFSGLQFPNYSSELNVNALELDDSALYLCASSRYGQIQMEQYFGPGTRLTVT.

J is TRBJ2-6 and V is TRBV5-1, with 8 bases lining up with TRBD1. CDR1 is SGHRS, CDR2 YFSETQ, per germline. V shed 4 bases, J shed 2 bases, and the junction held 5 bases outside the gene matches. The CDR3 covers 16 residues. CDR3 coding DNA: TGCGCCAGCAGCCCTAGGACAGGGACTGGGGCCAACGTCCTGACTTTC. Encoded protein: CASSPRTGTGANVLTF.

The V gene is TRBV21-1, the J gene TRBJ1-2. TRBV21-1 counts as a pseudogene. CDR3 length equals 16 residues. CDR3 nucleotides: TGTGCCAGCAGCAAATCTTCCCAGCCCCTCCTATATGGCTACACCTTC. It codes for CASSKSSQPLLYGYTF.

This clone was seen a single time. The chain recombines TRBV7-2 with TRBJ2-3; 8 nucleotides match TRBD1. This CDR3 has 12 amino acids. V was clipped by 2 bases and J by 9 bases; unmatched bases: 1. Germline CDR1 reads SGHTA; CDR2 reads FQGNSA. CDR3 bases: TGTGCCAGCAGCTTACAGGGGGCCACGCAGTATTTT. This gives the protein CASSLQGATQYF.

This chain joins TRBV27 and TRBJ1-1, with TRBD1 matching 8 bases. Looked up from germline, CDR1 is MNHEY and CDR2 is SMNVEV (reference sequence). Germline trimming cut 5 bases from V and 5 bases from J; bases unmatched to any gene: 19. The CDR3 length is 18 residues. In DNA, the CDR3 is TGTGCCAGCAGTATAACCCCCAATAGACAGGGGAAGGTGACTGAAGCTTTCTTT. The encoded protein is CASSITPNRQGKVTEAFF.

The rearrangement uses TRBV4-3 and TRBJ2-7; D may be TRBD2 (5 bases). Germline lookup yields CDR1 LGHNA and CDR2 YSLEER. This CDR3 is 15 amino acids long. With 0 bases removed from V and 5 bases from J, the gap between germline ends came to 14 bases. The CDR3 DNA sequence: TGCGCCAGCAGCCAAGAGACGGGAAGGTTCCACGAGCAGTACTTC. This codes for CASSQETGRFHEQYF.

A single count supports this clone. This chain joins TRBV10-3 and TRBJ2-5; the match to TRBD1 covers 9 bases. The CDR3 consists of 15 residues. Germline loops: CDR1 ENHRY, CDR2 SYGVKD. Trimming at V came to 6 bases and at J to 4 bases, leaving 9 bases not matched to a gene. For the CDR3, the DNA is TGTGCCATCAGCCTAACAGGGGGCGAAGGAGAGACCCAGTACTTC. It yields the protein CAISLTGGEGETQYF.

This clone turned up a few times. The chain uses TRBV7-9 and TRBJ2-3, with D perhaps matching TRBD1 or TRBD2 (6 bases each). This CDR3 spans 17 amino acids. V was cut by 3 bases and J by 0 bases, with 16 bases left in between. Looked up from germline, CDR1 is SEHNR and CDR2 is FQNEAQ (reference sequence). DNA for the CDR3: TGTGCCAGCAGCTTGGGGTGGGGGGCCCCCAGCACAGATACGCAGTATTTT. It specifies CASSLGWGAPSTDTQYF.

V gene TRBV7-2 combines with J gene TRBJ1-2, with D maybe TRBD1 (5 bases). V was cut by 5 bases and J by 7 bases, with 17 bases left in between. The germline gives CDR1 SGHTA, CDR2 FQGNSA. The CDR3 length is 14 residues. The CDR3 spells CASSPNRSGFGYTF. As DNA, the CDR3 is TGTGCCAGCAGCCCGAACAGGTCCGGGTTTGGCTACACCTTC.

V gene TRBV7-2 combines with J gene TRBJ1-1, with 7 bases that match TRBD1. V lost 2 bases, J lost 10 bases, and 7 bases stayed unmatched. The CDR3 has 13 amino acids. Per germline, CDR1 SGHTA and CDR2 FQGNSA. The CDR3 sequence: CASSLSDRVRAFF. The CDR3 region has the DNA TGTGCCAGCAGCTTATCCGACAGGGTAAGAGCTTTCTTT.

Worth noting for this clone: A read error may explain this, as a much larger clone is one base away. The sample carries other DNA sequences with the same CDR3. V usage is TRBV2 and J usage is TRBJ1-1; 7 positions match TRBD1. J gave up 8 bases and V 8 bases, and 14 bases lay outside the gene matches. Germline V gives CDR1 SNHLY, CDR2 FYNNEI. The CDR3 is 14 residues long. CDR3 sequence reads: CASAAQGVGTEAFF. The CDR3 nucleotides read TGTGCCAGCGCTGCCCAGGGGGTAGGCACCGAAGCTTTCTTT.

The chain employs TRBV2 and TRBJ2-2, with D possibly TRBD2 on 5 matching bases. CDR1 is SNHLY and CDR2 is FYNNEI in the germline V gene. V was cut by 5 bases and J by 4 bases, with 11 bases left in between. The CDR3 has 14 amino acids. The CDR3, as DNA: TGTGCCAGCAGTTACCGGGAAAGCACCGGGGAGCTGTTTTTT. Amino acids: CASSYRESTGELFF.

The chain couples TRBV4-1 to TRBJ2-7; D is possibly TRBD1 or TRBD2 (5 bases each). Germline V gene lookup returns CDR1 MGHRA and CDR2 YSYEKL. The CDR3 consists of 15 residues. Trimming pared 2 bases from V and 2 bases from J, leaving 13 bases between. CDR3 nucleotide sequence: TGCGCCAGCAGCCAACCCCAAAGGGGACCCTACGAGCAGTACTTC. Protein sequence: CASSQPQRGPYEQYF.

Of note for this clone: This sample includes further DNA sequences coding for the same CDR3. J is TRBJ1-1 and V is TRBV28; D is undetermined. CDR1 and CDR2 from the germline V gene are MDHEN and SYDVKM. The CDR3 has 12 amino acids. Trimming shortened V by 9 bases and J by 1 base, and 9 bases separated the two germline ends. The CDR3 protein is CASSEENTEAFF. DNA for the CDR3: TGTGCCAGTTCGGAGGAGAACACTGAAGCTTTCTTT.

In this sample, this clone turned up once. The chain carries TRBV28 and TRBJ2-7, with TRBD1 identical over 7 bases. Per germline, CDR1 MDHEN and CDR2 SYDVKM. J gave up 5 bases and V 10 bases, and 11 bases lay outside the gene matches. CDR3 length equals 13 residues. The CDR3 region is CATAWAGGHEQYF. DNA for the CDR3: TGTGCCACCGCCTGGGCAGGGGGACACGAGCAGTACTTC.

This chain connects TRBV27 to TRBJ1-5; TRBD1 aligns across 8 bases. The CDR3 consists of 16 residues. Trimming cost V 6 bases and J 6 bases; bases outside gene matches: 13. In germline, CDR1 is MNHEY, CDR2 SMNVEV (reference sequence). CDR3: CASSSGHGQGFQPQHF. CDR3 bases: TGTGCCAGCAGCTCTGGCCATGGACAGGGCTTTCAGCCCCAGCATTTT.